What follows are 26 T cell receptor beta chains derived from one specimen sequenced in a study of cytomegalovirus exposure and HLA in healthy donors. Both 60 Vbeta primers and 13 Jbeta primers went into the PCR. Here immunoSEQ multiplex PCR was the method, and the copy in TCRdb shows in-frame clones only, minus some. The data contain about 140,000 clones, 80% of them singletons. The sequenced material came from PBMCs. The receptors derive from a man aged 35-49 years in good health and CMV-seropositive.

The V and J genes are TRBV4-2 and TRBJ1-1; the match to TRBD1 covers 8 bases. After removal of 1 base from V and 3 bases from J, the junction contained 4 bases not matched to a gene. The V gene's germline CDR1 is LGHNA and CDR2 YNFKEQ. The CDR3 contains 15 residues. The CDR3 bases are TGTGCCAGCAGCCAAGTGCAACAGGGGGACACTGAAGCTTTCTTT. This sequence encodes CASSQVQQGDTEAFF.

V usage is TRBV30 and J usage is TRBJ2-7; D not resolved. From germline, CDR1 is GTSNPN and CDR2 SVGIG (reference sequence). The CDR3 sequence is 13 residues long. The ends were cut back, 0 bases at V and 0 bases at J, with 6 bases in the middle. The CDR3 reads CAWSVGSSYEQYF. CDR3 sequence (DNA): TGTGCCTGGAGTGTCGGGTCCTCCTACGAGCAGTACTTC.

This clone has just a few counts. The chain employs TRBV6-1 and TRBJ2-3; a weak D match, TRBD2 (6 bases). The V and J ends lost 8 bases and 2 bases respectively, with 8 bases between them. This CDR3 has 12 amino acids. CDR1 is MNHNS, CDR2 SASEGT, per germline. The CDR3, as DNA: TGTGCCAGCCGGGGGTCCACAGATACGCAGTATTTT. Amino acids: CASRGSTDTQYF.

The chain joins TRBV27 to TRBJ2-7, with D possibly matching TRBD1 (6 bases). The V end was cut by 5 bases, the J end by 3 bases, with 14 bases between. Germline CDR1 is MNHEY and CDR2 is SMNVEV (reference sequence). The CDR3 is 14 residues long. CDR3 in amino acids: CASSTGHPIYEQYF. The CDR3 region has the DNA TGTGCCAGCAGTACGGGACACCCTATCTACGAGCAGTACTTC.

This rearrangement joins TRBV18 to TRBJ2-1; 11 nucleotides line up with TRBD2. The V and J ends lost 4 bases and 4 bases, in that order; junction bases with no gene match: 6. The length of the CDR3 is 16 residues. CDR1 is KGHSH and CDR2 is LQKENI in the germline V gene. The CDR3 region is CASSLLAGGDYNEQFF. In DNA form, the CDR3 reads TGTGCCAGCTCACTTTTAGCGGGAGGGGATTACAATGAGCAGTTCTTC.

The chain employs TRBV6-5 and TRBJ1-6; the D gene is possibly TRBD1 (5 bases). Between the trimmed V and J ends, which lost 6 bases and 4 bases, there was a span of 10 bases. CDR3 length equals 14 residues. Germline values: CDR1 MNHEY, CDR2 SVGAGI. Here the CDR3 DNA reads TGTGCCAGCAGCCAGGGCACTTATAATTCACCCCTCCACTTT. It specifies CASSQGTYNSPLHF.

This chain joins TRBV5-5 and TRBJ1-2; D unclear. There are 15 residues in the CDR3. V lost 1 base and J lost 4, with 14 bases in between. Germline CDR1 and CDR2: SGHKS and YYEKEE (reference sequence). CDR3 residues: CASSLTIAVGYGYTF. As DNA, the CDR3 is TGTGCCAGCAGCTTGACTATTGCCGTGGGCTATGGCTACACCTTC.

CDR3: CASSQYNEKLFF. In DNA, the CDR3 is TGTGCCAGCAGCCAGTACAATGAAAAACTGTTTTTT. This chain links TRBV7-2 with TRBJ1-4; no clear D gene. The CDR3 consists of 12 residues. Per the germline V gene, CDR1 is SGHTA and CDR2 is FQGNSA. With 5 bases removed from V and 5 bases from J, the gap between germline ends came to 6 bases.

The genes are TRBV9 and TRBJ2-5; a weak D match, TRBD2 (5 bases). Trimming removed 0 bases at V and 4 bases at J, with 10 bases between. CDR3 length: 14 amino acids. Germline V gene sequence: CDR1 SGDLS, CDR2 YYNGEE. The CDR3 reads CASSVAGFGETQYF. CDR3 sequence (DNA): TGTGCCAGCAGCGTAGCGGGGTTCGGAGAGACCCAGTACTTC.

J is TRBJ2-7 and V is TRBV19, with TRBD1 matching over 7 bases. The CDR3 consists of 14 residues. V gave up 3 bases and J gave up 4 bases; unmatched junction bases: 6. Germline V CDR1 and CDR2: LNHDA, SQIVND (reference sequence). As DNA, the CDR3 is TGTGCCAGTAGTATGCTGGCAGGGGGATACGAGCAGTACTTC. It encodes CASSMLAGGYEQYF.

The chain uses TRBV6-5 and TRBJ2-7, with 7 bases that match TRBD2. This CDR3 is built from 13 residues. The germline V gene has CDR1 MNHEY and CDR2 SVGAGI. J gave up 0 bases and V 6 bases, and 2 bases lay outside the gene matches. CDR3 amino acids: CASRRGGSYEQYF. In DNA, the CDR3 is TGTGCCAGCAGGCGCGGGGGCTCCTACGAGCAGTACTTC.

The rearrangement uses TRBV7-9 and TRBJ1-2; D uncertain. The V and J ends lost 4 bases and 4 bases respectively, with 19 bases between them. There are 16 residues in the CDR3. Germline loops: CDR1 SEHNR, CDR2 FQNEAQ (reference sequence). The CDR3 protein is CASSSLTGVYAYGYTF. The CDR3, as DNA: TGTGCCAGCAGCTCTCTAACGGGAGTCTATGCCTATGGCTACACCTTC.

V is TRBV10-3 and J is TRBJ2-3; TRBD2 matches 9 bases. Germline values: CDR1 ENHRY, CDR2 SYGVKD. The V segment lost 0 bases and the J segment 5 bases; nucleotides outside the gene matches: 9. The CDR3 extends over 17 amino acids. This chain's CDR3 is CAISESEAGGPVDTQYF. The CDR3 nucleotides are TGTGCCATCAGTGAGTCTGAGGCGGGGGGGCCAGTAGATACGCAGTATTTT.

The chain employs TRBV30 and TRBJ1-1; D unclear. Looked up from germline, CDR1 is GTSNPN and CDR2 is SVGIG (reference sequence). V lost 5 bases to trimming and J lost 3 bases, with 19 bases between them. This CDR3 comprises 15 residues. CDR3 amino acids: CAWADGGLWDTEAFF. The CDR3 coding sequence is TGTGCCTGGGCCGATGGTGGACTGTGGGACACTGAAGCTTTCTTT.

This chain connects TRBV7-6 to TRBJ2-1, with 10 bases fitting TRBD2. Germline lookup yields CDR1 SGHVS and CDR2 FNYEAQ. The CDR3 sequence is 16 residues long. The V gene end was trimmed by 2 bases and the J gene end by 7 bases; junction bases not matched to a gene: 8. The CDR3 loop is CASSLRLAGVVNEQFF. The CDR3 DNA reads TGTGCCAGCAGCTTAAGGCTAGCGGGAGTAGTAAATGAGCAGTTCTTC.

This clone was found a few times. The chain uses TRBV2 and TRBJ1-2; TRBD1 agrees at 10 bases. V lost 4 bases to trimming and J lost 7 bases; unmatched junction nucleotides: 3. CDR1 SNHLY and CDR2 FYNNEI come from the germline V gene. The CDR3 totals 13 residues. The chain's CDR3 is CASSGQGASGYTF. The DNA for the CDR3 is TGTGCCAGCAGTGGACAGGGGGCGAGTGGCTACACCTTC.

The chain has TRBV5-1 and TRBJ2-3; 9 bases match TRBD2. Germline values: CDR1 SGHRS, CDR2 YFSETQ. J gave up 4 bases and V 5 bases, and 5 bases lay outside the gene matches. The CDR3 sequence is 14 residues long. CDR3 sequence reads: CASSLAGIADTQYF. Here the CDR3 DNA reads TGCGCCAGCAGTCTAGCGGGGATCGCAGATACGCAGTATTTT.

This chain joins TRBV5-4 and TRBJ1-4, with a possible D match to TRBD1 (6 bases). This CDR3 has 17 residues. Trimming took 4 bases from V and 0 from J, leaving 16 bases between them. Germline-derived CDR1 and CDR2 are SGHNT and YYREEE (reference sequence). As DNA, the CDR3 is TGTGCCAGCAGCCTGAATGGGGGCACTACAACTAATGAAAAACTGTTTTTT. Protein sequence: CASSLNGGTTTNEKLFF.

The chain employs TRBV4-3 and TRBJ1-2; D may be TRBD1 (5 bases). Trimming stripped 1 base from V and 8 bases from J, with 20 bases between. This CDR3 is built from 16 residues. Germline V gene data show CDR1 as LGHNA and CDR2 as YSLEER. CDR3 nucleotide sequence: TGCGCCAGCAGCCAAGTAGTCACAGGTATCTATGCCGGCTACACCTTC. Protein: CASSQVVTGIYAGYTF.

The chain uses TRBV7-9 and TRBJ2-1, with D hard to call. The V end lost 2 bases, the J end lost 4 bases, and 6 bases lay between the germline ends. This CDR3 is 13 amino acids long. The germline V gene has CDR1 SEHNR and CDR2 FQNEAQ (reference sequence). In DNA form, the CDR3 reads TGTGCCAGCAGCTTAAGAGCGTACAATGAGCAGTTCTTC. Encoded protein: CASSLRAYNEQFF.

This chain connects TRBV4-1 to TRBJ1-5; D is ambiguous. Germline V gives CDR1 MGHRA, CDR2 YSYEKL. The V end lost 1 base, the J end lost 7 bases, and 11 bases lay between the germline ends. The CDR3 has 14 amino acids. CDR3 in DNA: TGCGCCAGCAGCCAAGTCAGCCCTAGCCAGCCCCAGCATTTT. Residues: CASSQVSPSQPQHF.

V gene TRBV5-5 combines with J gene TRBJ2-7; 10 nucleotides line up with TRBD2. This CDR3 region has 14 residues. Trimming removed 4 bases from V and 4 bases from J; junction bases left unmatched: 5. Germline V gene sequence: CDR1 SGHKS, CDR2 YYEKEE (reference sequence). The chain's CDR3 is CASSPGLAVYEQYF. Written as DNA, the CDR3 is TGTGCCAGCAGCCCAGGACTAGCGGTTTACGAGCAGTACTTC.

The chain uses TRBV6-1 and TRBJ1-2; 9 nucleotides match TRBD1. Germline CDR1 reads MNHNS; CDR2 reads SASEGT. Trimming removed 0 bases from V and 4 bases from J; junction bases left unmatched: 6. The CDR3 extends over 16 amino acids. CDR3 coding DNA: TGTGCCAGCAGTGAAGCGGGACAGGGCAGCACCTATGGCTACACCTTC. Translation: CASSEAGQGSTYGYTF.

The chain uses TRBV15 and TRBJ1-2; D gene ambiguous. The CDR3 is 15 amino acids. Trimming pared 1 base from V and 0 bases from J, leaving 9 bases between. The germline gives CDR1 LNHNV, CDR2 YYDKDF (reference sequence). CDR3 nucleotide sequence: TGTGCCACCAGCAGAGCTCTAGAATCTAACTATGGCTACACCTTC. Amino acids: CATSRALESNYGYTF. The entire variable domain, with the rest obtained from reference TRBV15 and TRBJ1-2, is as follows: DAMVIQNPRYQVTQFGKPVTLSCSQTLNHNVMYWYQQKSSQAPKLLFHYYDKDFNNEADTPDNFQSRRPNTSFCFLDIRSPGLGDTAMYLCATSRALESNYGYTFGSGTRLTVV.

The genes are TRBV19 and TRBJ1-4; no firm D call. Trimming stripped 7 bases from V and 8 bases from J, with 20 bases between. Germline V gene lookup returns CDR1 LNHDA and CDR2 SQIVND (reference sequence). The CDR3 loop spans 15 amino acids. The CDR3 sequence: CASKGIEAGKEKLFF. The CDR3 DNA reads TGTGCCAGTAAGGGAATTGAGGCGGGGAAAGAAAAACTGTTTTTT.

J is TRBJ1-4 and V is TRBV19; 9 positions agree with TRBD1. Germline CDR1 reads LNHDA; CDR2 reads SQIVND (reference sequence). The J segment lost 4 bases and the V segment lost 5 bases, leaving 8 bases of the junction unmatched. There are 16 residues in the CDR3. CDR3 coding DNA: TGTGCCAGTAGTCCCGGGACAGGGCATGGTAATGAAAAACTGTTTTTT. It encodes CASSPGTGHGNEKLFF.